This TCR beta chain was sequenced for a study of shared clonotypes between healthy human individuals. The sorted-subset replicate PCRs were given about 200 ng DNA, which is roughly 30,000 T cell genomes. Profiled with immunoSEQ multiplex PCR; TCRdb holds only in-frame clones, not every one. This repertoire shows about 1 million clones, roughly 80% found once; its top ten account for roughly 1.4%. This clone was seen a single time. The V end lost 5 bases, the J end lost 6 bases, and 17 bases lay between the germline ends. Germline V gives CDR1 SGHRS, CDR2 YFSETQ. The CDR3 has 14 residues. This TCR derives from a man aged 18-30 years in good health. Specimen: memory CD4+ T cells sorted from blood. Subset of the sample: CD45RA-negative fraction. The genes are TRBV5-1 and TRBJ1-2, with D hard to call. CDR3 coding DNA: TGCGCCAGCAGATCCTATCCCACAATTCATGGCTACACCTTC. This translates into CASRSYPTIHGYTF.